A selection of T cell receptor beta chains follows, all from one sample in a study of control samples from healthy donors and cancer patients. Produced via immunoSEQ multiplex PCR; TCRdb's table is partial and in-frame only. The listing contains about 190,000 clones. Sequencing was performed on blood. Source of these receptors: a woman under 40 in good health. Both conserved end residues are part of each CDR3. A D gene is named only where the DNA matches it firmly.

d_gene | j_gene | v_gene | CDR3nt | CDR3aa
TRBD1 | TRBJ1-2 | TRBV2 | TGTGCCAGCAGGCCGGGACAGGGGGCAGGTGGCTACACCTTC | CASRPGQGAGGYTF
TRBD1 | TRBJ2-5 | TRBV4-1 | TGCGCCAGCAGCCCAAGGAGACAGGGCCAAGAGACCCAGTACTTC | CASSPRRQGQETQYF
NA | TRBJ1-6 | TRBV5-1 | TGCGCCAGCAGCCAACAGGGTAACTCCTATAATTCACCCCTCCACTTT | CASSQQGNSYNSPLHF
NA | TRBJ1-5 | TRBV3-1/TRBV3-2 | TGTGCCAGCAGCTTTGGAGGGGGTATTAATCAGCCCCAGCATTTT | CASSFGGGINQPQHF
NA | TRBJ2-1 | TRBV7-9 | TGTGCCGCAATTAGGGACCGCGGGAATGAGCAGTTCTTC | CAAIRDRGNEQFF
TRBD1 | TRBJ1-2 | TRBV9 | TGTGCCAGCAGCGTGGTGACAGGGTCTCTTGGCTACACCTTC | CASSVVTGSLGYTF
NA | TRBJ1-6 | TRBV7-9 | TGTGCCAGCAGCCCGGGGACGGCCGCCAGGGGAGGCCCCCTCCACTTT | CASSPGTAARGGPLHF
TRBD2 | TRBJ2-1 | TRBV5-1 | TGCGCCAGCAGCTTGGGCGGTAGCGGGGACGGGGAGCAGTTCTTC | CASSLGGSGDGEQFF
TRBD1 | TRBJ1-2 | TRBV7-9 | TGTGCCAGCAGCCCTGGGGACAGATTAGGCGGCTACACCTTC | CASSPGDRLGGYTF
NA | TRBJ1-4 | TRBV28 | TGTGTCACGGGGATTAATGAAAAACTGTTTTTT | CVTGINEKLFF
TRBD1 | TRBJ1-6 | TRBV6-5 | TGTGCCAGCAGCTTTCGACAGGGAGGAGGGTCACCCCTCCACTTT | CASSFRQGGGSPLHF
NA | TRBJ2-3 | TRBV27 | TGTGCCAGCAGTTTTTGGATAAGAGGGGGGCGGGCAGATACGCAGTATTTT | CASSFWIRGGRADTQYF
NA | TRBJ2-7 | TRBV12-3/TRBV12-4 | TGTGCCAGCCGTTACCGGGGCTACGAGCAGTACTTC | CASRYRGYEQYF
TRBD1 | TRBJ2-7 | TRBV15 | TGTGCCACCAGGGACAGGAGCTCCTACGAGCAGTACTTC | CATRDRSSYEQYF
NA | TRBJ1-5 | TRBV6-5 | TGTGCCAGCAGTACAAACTCCAGGGATCAGCCCCAGCATTTT | CASSTNSRDQPQHF
NA | TRBJ2-2 | TRBV10-3 | TGTGCCATCGCCGGGTTAGCGCCCGGGGAGCTGTTTTTT | CAIAGLAPGELFF
NA | TRBJ2-3 | TRBV24-1 | TGTGCCACCAGTGACCAAATTTCAGATACGCAGTATTTT | CATSDQISDTQYF
TRBD2 | TRBJ2-2 | TRBV5-1 | TGCGCCAGCAGCTCCCCGACAGCGGGGGCTTTACTCGGGGAGCTGTTTTTT | CASSSPTAGALLGELFF
NA | TRBJ2-7 | TRBV3-1/TRBV3-2 | TGTGCCAGCAGCCAAGGGGGGCGCCCCTACGAGCAGTACTTC | CASSQGGRPYEQYF
TRBD1 | TRBJ1-1 | TRBV7-9 | TGTGCCAGCAGCAGGCCGGGACAGGGCCCTGAAGCTTTCTTT | CASSRPGQGPEAFF
TRBD1 | TRBJ2-1 | TRBV11-3 | TGTGCCAGCAGCCCACGGACAGGTGAGCAGTTCTTC | CASSPRTGEQFF
NA | TRBJ1-2 | TRBV5-1 | TGCGCCAGCAGCTTGGTTGGGACTACAGGTTATGGCTACACCTTC | CASSLVGTTGYGYTF
NA | TRBJ1-1 | TRBV12-3/TRBV12-4 | TGTGCCAGCAGTCTCCTGGTCAACACTGAAGCTTTCTTT | CASSLLVNTEAFF
NA | TRBJ1-4 | TRBV28 | TGTGCCAACTCGGCCGGGGATAATGAAAAACTGTTTTTT | CANSAGDNEKLFF
TRBD1 | TRBJ1-1 | TRBV10-3 | TGTGCCATCAGGCCGGGACAGGGGATGAACACTGAAGCTTTCTTT | CAIRPGQGMNTEAFF
NA | TRBJ1-4 | TRBV7-6 | TGTGCCAGCAGCCCGGGACGGGCGAGGAGGGAAAAACTGTTTTTT | CASSPGRARREKLFF
NA | TRBJ1-1 | TRBV6-2/TRBV6-3 | TGTGCCAGCAGTTACTCCCACCGTCGGTATCTGAACACTGAAGCTTTCTTT | CASSYSHRRYLNTEAFF
NA | TRBJ1-1 | TRBV19 | TGTGCCAGTAGTATCGCAGGGGCGAACACTGAAGCTTTCTTT | CASSIAGANTEAFF
TRBD1 | TRBJ1-1 | TRBV12-3/TRBV12-4 | TGTGCCAGCAGCAGGGACAGGGCAAAAGAAGCTTTCTTT | CASSRDRAKEAFF
NA | TRBJ1-3 | TRBV11-2 | TGTGCCAGCAGCCGGGGGATTACACGCGACTCTGGAAACACCATATATTTT | CASSRGITRDSGNTIYF
NA | TRBJ2-7 | TRBV5-1 | TGCGCCAGCAGCTTGCGGGACTCATCCCAGCAGTACTTC | CASSLRDSSQQYF
NA | TRBJ2-1 | TRBV28 | TGTGCCAGCAGTTTCGGGCCGGGGCTCTACAATGAGCAGTTCTTC | CASSFGPGLYNEQFF
TRBD2 | TRBJ2-3 | TRBV19 | TGTGCCAGTAGTATAACCTCTAGCGGGGCCAACACAGATACGCAGTATTTT | CASSITSSGANTDTQYF
NA | TRBJ1-2 | TRBV27 | TGTGCCAGTGCTAGGGTTGGAAGGGGCTACACCTTC | CASARVGRGYTF
NA | TRBJ2-1 | TRBV4-2 | TGTGCCAGCAGCCAACTTTTTTCCAAAGCCCTTCAAACCTACAATGAGCAGTTCTTC | CASSQLFSKALQTYNEQFF
NA | TRBJ2-2 | TRBV7-2 | TGTGCCAGCAGCTTGGACCGCGGGGAGCTGTTTTTT | CASSLDRGELFF
NA | TRBJ2-3 | TRBV9 | TGTGCCAGCAGCGCCCCCCGGCTAGCAGAGGCAGATACGCAGTATTTT | CASSAPRLAEADTQYF
TRBD1 | TRBJ2-7 | TRBV4-2 | TGTGCCAGCAGCCAAACTCCCGGACAGGGCGACGAGCAGTACTTC | CASSQTPGQGDEQYF
TRBD1 | TRBJ2-3 | TRBV19 | TGTGCCAGTAGGGGGGACAGGACTTTAGGTACGCAGTATTTT | CASRGDRTLGTQYF
NA | TRBJ2-3 | TRBV9 | TGTGCCAGCAGCGTAGTTCAGGGCGCAGATACGCAGTATTTT | CASSVVQGADTQYF
NA | TRBJ2-2 | TRBV27 | TGTGCCAGCAGTGGAGGGATTGGGACTGGGGCCGGGGAGCTGTTTTTT | CASSGGIGTGAGELFF
TRBD1 | TRBJ2-7 | TRBV4-2 | TGTGCCAGCAGCCCGGGACAGGGGGCGTTCAACGAGCAGTACTTC | CASSPGQGAFNEQYF
NA | TRBJ2-7 | TRBV3-1/TRBV3-2 | TGTGCCAGCAGCCAATGGGACCCCTACTCCTACGAGCAGTACTTC | CASSQWDPYSYEQYF
NA | TRBJ1-6 | TRBV19 | TGTGCCAGTAGCCTACAGGGATATTCACCCCTCCACTTT | CASSLQGYSPLHF
NA | TRBJ1-1 | TRBV4-2 | TGTGCCAGCAGCCTTGAGCTGAACACTGAAGCTTTCTTT | CASSLELNTEAFF
NA | TRBJ2-1 | TRBV7-2 | TGTGCTTGGGGCGGATCCCAGAATGAGCAGTTCTTC | CAWGGSQNEQFF
NA | TRBJ2-1 | TRBV7-6 | TGTGCCAGCAGCTTAATCCGGGCGCTGGACAATGAGCAGTTCTTC | CASSLIRALDNEQFF
NA | TRBJ1-6 | TRBV7-9 | TGTGCCAGCAGCCCTAGTTTGTATAATTCACCCCTCCACTTT | CASSPSLYNSPLHF
NA | TRBJ1-6 | TRBV28 | TGTGCCAGCAGTTTACAGGGAGGTAATTCACCCCTCCACTTT | CASSLQGGNSPLHF
TRBD1 | TRBJ2-2 | TRBV24-1 | TGTGCCACCGAGTCAGGGGGCTTGAACACCGGGGAGCTGTTTTTT | CATESGGLNTGELFF
TRBD1 | TRBJ2-1 | TRBV5-1 | TGCGCCAGCAGCCCTACGGGACAGAGGCCACTCCAGCAGTTCTTC | CASSPTGQRPLQQFF
NA | TRBJ1-1 | TRBV6-2/TRBV6-3 | TGTGCCAGCAGTTACCGGGCAGGGCTAATGAACACTGAAGCTTTCTTT | CASSYRAGLMNTEAFF